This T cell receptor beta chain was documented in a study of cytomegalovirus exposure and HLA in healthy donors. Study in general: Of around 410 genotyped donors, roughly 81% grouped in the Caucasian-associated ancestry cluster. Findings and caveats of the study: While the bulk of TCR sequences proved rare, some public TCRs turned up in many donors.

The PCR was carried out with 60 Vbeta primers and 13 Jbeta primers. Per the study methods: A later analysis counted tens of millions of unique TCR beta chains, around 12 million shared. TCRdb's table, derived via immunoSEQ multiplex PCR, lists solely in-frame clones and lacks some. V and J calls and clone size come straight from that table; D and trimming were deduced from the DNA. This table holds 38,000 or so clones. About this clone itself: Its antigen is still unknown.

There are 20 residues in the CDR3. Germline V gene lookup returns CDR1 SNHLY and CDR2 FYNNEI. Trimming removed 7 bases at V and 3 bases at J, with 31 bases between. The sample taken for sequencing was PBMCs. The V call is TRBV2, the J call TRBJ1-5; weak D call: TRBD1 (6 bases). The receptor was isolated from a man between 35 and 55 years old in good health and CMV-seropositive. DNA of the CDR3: TGTGCCAGCACCTATCTGGGTCAGGGGCCCGAGGTTGGAGTCAATCAGCCCCAGCATTTT. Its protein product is CASTYLGQGPEVGVNQPQHF.